The clone carrying this T cell receptor (beta chain) was seen once. Its antigen is as yet unknown. This sample's TCRbeta library carried unique molecular identifier barcodes. TCRdb re-called the PCR reads with MiXCR, one entry per CDR3 protein. The sample yields about 870,000 distinct CDR3 sequences, around 15% seen once. The data belong to a study of T-cell reconstitution after alpha-beta-depleted transplantation in children. Notes on the study in general: Reported findings indicate that, about two months after transplant, alpha-beta T cells came from several hundred expanded clones, which were derived from non-depleted graft cells. T cells produced anew were the main source of T-cell counts and diversity one year after transplant.

Trimming took 6 bases from V and 8 from J, leaving 17 bases between them. Germline loops: CDR1 MNHNS, CDR2 SASEGT. This CDR3 has 15 amino acids. The gene calls are TRBV6-1 and TRBJ1-6, with D possibly TRBD1 on 5 matching bases. The receptor's source is a male patient younger than 18 who had a stem cell transplant for acute lymphoblastic leukemia, so the T cells may come from the graft donor. Sequencing used PBMCs, mostly from graft donor cells, obtained 360 days after TCRalphabeta/CD19-depleted stem cell transplant. The CDR3, as DNA: TGTGCCAGCAGCCTTCCGGCAGGGAGGGATTCACCCCTCCACTTT. It codes for CASSLPAGRDSPLHF.